The entry below gives a single T cell receptor beta chain sequence along with its context. The antigen remains unidentified. The data originate from a study of shared clonotypes between healthy human individuals. Whole-study context: The composition of the donors was two women and a few men aged 18 to 49. Regarding the study as a whole: Sharing across a few donors was seen in roughly 5% of naive CD4 clonotypes.

Terminally differentiated effector memory CD45RA+ cells were excluded from the naive CD8 cells, which were CD45RO-negative and positively selected for CCR7. V was shortened by 2 bases and J by 5 bases, with 11 bases between the two germline ends. Germline CDR1 and CDR2: MNHEY and SVGAGI. CDR3 length: 14 residues. The run depth of the assay was deep. Profiled with immunoSEQ multiplex PCR; TCRdb holds only in-frame clones, not every one. The sample includes around 1.9 million clones, more than 85% of them seen just once. The sequenced material came from naive CD8+ T cells from PBMCs. This TCR derives from a young man in good health. Some clones in this sample may be carry-over from other donors' samples. The chain uses TRBV6-5 and TRBJ2-3; maybe TRBD2 (5 bases). The CDR3 coding sequence is TGTGCCAGCAGTTACGACCCTGGGAGAGATACGCAGTATTTT. Translated, it gives CASSYDPGRDTQYF.